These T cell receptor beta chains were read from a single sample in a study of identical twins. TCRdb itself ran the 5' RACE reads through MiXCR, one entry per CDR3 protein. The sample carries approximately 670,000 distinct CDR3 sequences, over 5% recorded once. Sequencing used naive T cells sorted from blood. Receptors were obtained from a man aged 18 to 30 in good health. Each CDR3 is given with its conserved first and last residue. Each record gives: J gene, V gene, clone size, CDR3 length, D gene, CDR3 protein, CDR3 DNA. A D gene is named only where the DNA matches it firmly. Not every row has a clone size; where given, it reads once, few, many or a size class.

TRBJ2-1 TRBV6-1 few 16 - CASSAAAGGYYNEQFF TGTGCCAGCAGTGCCGCGGCAGGGGGGTACTACAATGAGCAGTTCTTC
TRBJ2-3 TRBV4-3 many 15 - CASSQWEQYTDTQYF TGCGCCAGCAGCCAATGGGAGCAGTACACAGATACGCAGTATTTT
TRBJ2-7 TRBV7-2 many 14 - CASSPGGVGYEQYF TGTGCCAGCAGCCCAGGGGGGGTAGGGTACGAGCAGTACTTC
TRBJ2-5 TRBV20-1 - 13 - CSAHRVQGETQYF TGCAGTGCTCACAGGGTTCAGGGAGAGACCCAGTACTTC
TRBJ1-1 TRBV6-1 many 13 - CASTQEGGTEAFF TGTGCCAGCACCCAGGAGGGCGGCACTGAAGCTTTCTTT
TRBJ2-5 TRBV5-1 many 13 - CASSATGLETQYF TGCGCCAGCAGCGCTACAGGGTTGGAGACCCAGTACTTC
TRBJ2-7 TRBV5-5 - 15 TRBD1 CASSFSRTGRYEQYF TGTGCCAGCAGCTTCTCCCGGACAGGACGATACGAGCAGTACTTC
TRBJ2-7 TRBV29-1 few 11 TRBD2 CSVDLGSGSHF TGCAGCGTTGATTTGGGGAGCGGGAGTCACTTC
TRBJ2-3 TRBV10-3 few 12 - CAISVDGNAVYF TGTGCCATCAGTGTGGACGGCAACGCAGTCTATTTT
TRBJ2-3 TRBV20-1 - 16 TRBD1 CSAKQGATPHPDTQYF TGCAGTGCTAAACAGGGGGCGACCCCACACCCAGATACGCAGTATTTT
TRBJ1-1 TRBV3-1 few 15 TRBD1 CASSPPDRENTEAFF TGTGCCAGCAGCCCACCTGACAGGGAGAACACTGAAGCTTTCTTT
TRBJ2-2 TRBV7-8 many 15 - CASSFRPMNTGELFF TGTGCCAGCAGCTTTAGACCGATGAACACCGGGGAGCTGTTTTTT
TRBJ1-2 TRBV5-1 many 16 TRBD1 CASSRGEDRPNYGYTF TGCGCCAGCAGCCGAGGAGAGGACAGGCCTAACTATGGCTACACCTTC
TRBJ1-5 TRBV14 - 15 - CASSTGRASNQPQHF TGTGCCAGCAGTACAGGCAGGGCGAGCAATCAGCCCCAGCATTTT